This T cell receptor beta chain came from a study of blood T cell repertoires in COVID-19. Turning to the study itself: PBMCs, B-cell-depleted T cells, or T cells provided the cDNA or gDNA that made up the material.

Measured with immunoSEQ multiplex PCR; TCRdb has only the in-frame clones, and not every one. The table lists over 35,000 clones, about 88% of them singletons. Trimming stripped 4 bases from V and 6 bases from J, with 15 bases between. The CDR3 consists of 14 residues. The germline V gene encodes CDR1 SEHNR and CDR2 FQNEAQ (reference sequence). Sequenced material: peripheral blood. This sequence was found in a human donor in a cohort sampled during active COVID-19. V and J are TRBV7-9 and TRBJ1-2, with D perhaps TRBD1 (6 bases). CDR3 region: CASSSETGGNGYTF. DNA for the CDR3: TGTGCCAGCAGCTCCGAGACAGGAGGAAATGGCTACACCTTC.